The clone carrying this TCR beta chain was observed a handful of times. Using its own MiXCR run on the 5' RACE reads, TCRdb lists one record per CDR3 protein. The sample consists of around 57,000 distinct CDR3 sequences, 9.5% to 13% of them appearing once. This CDR3 comprises 15 residues. The germline CDR1 and CDR2 sequences are SGHAT and FQNNGV. Trimming pared 5 bases from V and 2 bases from J, leaving 16 bases between. The sample comes from a study of early T cells in non-severe SARS-CoV-2 infection. The receptor was isolated from an adult who was a healthcare worker with PCR-confirmed SARS-CoV-2 infection or an uninfected control (not recorded which). The specimen sequenced was whole blood. The chain employs TRBV11-2 and TRBJ2-7, with D possibly TRBD1 on 5 matching bases. The CDR3 is CASSLQGYIPYEQYF. CDR3 bases: TGTGCCAGCAGCCTGCAGGGTTATATACCCTACGAGCAGTACTTC. The entire variable domain, with the rest obtained from reference TRBV11-2 and TRBJ2-7, is as follows: EAGVAQSPRYKIIEKRQSVAFWCNPISGHATLYWYQQILGQGPKLLIQFQNNGVVDDSQLPKDRFSAERLKGVDSTLKIQPAKLEDSAVYLCASSLQGYIPYEQYFGPGTRLTVT.